The 8 T cell receptor beta chains below all came from one sample that was sequenced in a study of T-cell reconstitution after alpha-beta-depleted transplantation in children. TCRbeta library construction was performed incorporating unique molecular identifiers. TCRdb recomputed calls from the PCR reads with MiXCR, one row per CDR3 protein. The repertoire has roughly 350,000 distinct CDR3 sequences, roughly 16% of them found once; the top ten carry around 38%. The sample in question was PBMCs, mostly from graft donor cells, obtained 360 days after TCRalphabeta/CD19-depleted stem cell transplant. The origin of the receptors is a male patient aged 2-15 years who had a stem cell transplant for acute lymphoblastic leukemia, so the T cells may come from the graft donor.

CDR3 protein: CSAWVSGVLISTDTQYF. CDR3 DNA: TGCAGTGCCTGGGTCTCGGGCGTCCTCATTAGCACAGATACGCAGTATTTT. The chain employs TRBV20-1 and TRBJ2-3, with no clear D. CDR1 is DFQATT, CDR2 SNEGSKA, per germline (reference sequence). The length of the CDR3 is 17 residues. V was clipped by 6 bases and J by 0 bases, with 22 bases between them.

The rearrangement uses TRBV6-2 or TRBV6-3 and TRBJ2-4; TRBD1 might be the D (6 bases). This CDR3 region has 21 residues. Trimming stripped 6 bases from V and 8 bases from J, with 38 bases between. Germline-derived CDR1 and CDR2 are MNHEY and SVGEGT. This chain's CDR3 is CASRSTRTAIMGSPQADIQYF. The DNA for the CDR3 is TGTGCCAGCAGATCGACCCGGACAGCCATCATGGGGAGCCCACAGGCGGACATTCAGTACTTC.

The CDR3 loop reads CASSPKQGANTEAFF. The CDR3 coding sequence is TGTGCCAGCTCACCAAAACAGGGCGCGAACACTGAAGCTTTCTTT. The rearrangement joins TRBV18 to TRBJ1-1; D may be TRBD1 (6 bases). V lost 2 bases and J lost 1, with 11 bases in between. Germline V gene sequence: CDR1 KGHSH, CDR2 LQKENI. The CDR3 loop spans 15 amino acids.

In its sample, this clonotype was seen a few times. The genes are TRBV28 and TRBJ2-1, with 8 bases that match TRBD1. Germline V gene sequence: CDR1 MDHEN, CDR2 SYDVKM. V lost 10 bases to trimming and J lost 5 bases; unmatched junction nucleotides: 7. CDR3 length equals 13 residues. CDR3 sequence reads: CAIDRGSHNEQFF. CDR3 in DNA: TGTGCCATAGACAGGGGTTCCCACAATGAGCAGTTCTTC.

This clonotype was observed a handful of times. The chain has TRBV4-3 and TRBJ2-2; the match to TRBD2 covers 9 bases. Germline assignment: CDR1 LGHNA and CDR2 YSLEER. This CDR3 is built from 18 residues. V gave up 0 bases and J gave up 5 bases; unmatched junction bases: 10. The DNA of the CDR3 is TGCGCCAGCAGCCAAGATAAGGCGGGAGGGTATTGGACCGGGGAGCTGTTTTTT. Translation: CASSQDKAGGYWTGELFF.

This clonotype has only a few counts. The chain links TRBV28 to TRBJ2-7, with D hard to call. CDR3 size: 10 residues. Deletions cut 8 bases from V and 5 bases from J, with 7 bases between. Germline assignment: CDR1 MDHEN and CDR2 SYDVKM. The DNA for the CDR3 is TGTGCCAGCGGGTATGACGAGCAGTACTTC. Amino acid sequence: CASGYDEQYF.

This clonotype has only a few counts. V usage is TRBV28 and J usage is TRBJ2-7, with D hard to call. The germline V and J ends were trimmed by 6 bases and 4 bases, with 13 bases remaining between them. Germline loops: CDR1 MDHEN, CDR2 SYDVKM. CDR3 length: 13 amino acids. CDR3 sequence (DNA): TGTGCCAGCAGGCCTCCCCTTAGTTACGAGCAGTACTTC. This sequence encodes CASRPPLSYEQYF.

This clonotype was recorded a few times. The rearrangement links TRBV19 to TRBJ2-3, with D possibly matching TRBD2 (6 bases). The germline V gene encodes CDR1 LNHDA and CDR2 SQIVND (reference sequence). V was pared by 7 bases and J by 2 bases, with 10 bases between. The CDR3 spans 13 residues. CDR3 loop: CASKGGTTDTQYF. CDR3 nucleotides: TGTGCCAGTAAGGGAGGCACCACAGATACGCAGTATTTT.